These 22 T cell receptor beta chains share one sample of origin, sequenced in a study of T cells after posttransplantation cyclophosphamide. Treatment was busulfan-fludarabine conditioning, a marrow graft, and cyclophosphamide on days +3 and +4. Clones were sequenced by immunoSEQ multiplex PCR, and TCRdb holds only the in-frame ones, with some missing. Of some 6,900 clones listed, about 90% are singletons. Sequencing was performed on PBMCs, taken 1404 days after allogeneic stem cell transplant with posttransplant cyclophosphamide. These receptor sequences come from a female patient in her fifties or sixties who received an allogeneic stem cell transplant from a related donor, was CMV-positive, and had no GVHD. A share of the T cells may be of graft donor origin.

The chain recombines TRBV27 with TRBJ1-5; D is possibly TRBD1 (5 bases). This CDR3 region has 19 residues. Germline CDR1 is MNHEY and CDR2 is SMNVEV (reference sequence). V gave up 6 bases and J gave up 4 bases, with 28 bases separating them. Here the CDR3 reads CASSLRGRGTIPGNQPQHF. CDR3 in DNA: TGTGCCAGCAGCCTCCGGGGCCGCGGGACCATACCGGGAAATCAGCCCCAGCATTTT.

This sequence joins TRBV14 and TRBJ2-7; the match to TRBD2 covers 10 bases. The CDR3 runs 15 residues. Looked up from germline, CDR1 is SGHDN and CDR2 is FVKESK. V lost 1 base and J lost 4; bases outside the gene matches: 4. CDR3 bases: TGTGCCAGCAGCCAAGCTCTAGCGGGAGTATACGAGCAGTACTTC. Protein product: CASSQALAGVYEQYF.

The rearrangement uses TRBV7-2 and TRBJ2-3; D is perhaps TRBD1 (6 bases). CDR1 and CDR2 from the germline V gene are SGHTA and FQGNSA. The CDR3 has 15 residues. Trimming left V 1 base short and J 4 bases short, with 12 bases between. The CDR3: CASSLVRGRSDTQYF. Written as DNA, the CDR3 is TGTGCCAGCAGCTTAGTCAGGGGAAGGTCAGATACGCAGTATTTT. Full variable domain (rest looked up from reference TRBV7-2 and TRBJ2-3): GAGVSQSPSNKVTEKGKDVELRCDPISGHTALYWYRQSLGQGLEFLIYFQGNSAPDKSGLPSDRFSAERTGGSVSTLTIQRTQQEDSAVYLCASSLVRGRSDTQYFGPGTRLTVL.

Comments on this clone: The sample holds other DNA sequences that translate to the same CDR3. The genes are TRBV7-2 and TRBJ1-3; weak D call: TRBD1 (5 bases). CDR3 size: 17 residues. The ends were cut back, 3 bases at V and 2 bases at J, with 17 bases in the middle. The V gene's germline CDR1 is SGHTA and CDR2 FQGNSA. CDR3 residues: CASSLGQGLSTGNTIYF. In DNA, the CDR3 is TGTGCCAGCAGCTTGGGCCAGGGTCTATCAACTGGAAACACCATATATTTT.

V is TRBV7-2 and J is TRBJ2-7; D is possibly TRBD2 (5 bases). The CDR3 is 15 amino acids. Germline-derived CDR1 and CDR2 are SGHTA and FQGNSA. With 5 bases removed from V and 0 bases from J, the gap between germline ends came to 14 bases. In DNA, the CDR3 is TGTGCCAGCAGCCAAAGTAGCGTACCCTCCTACGAGCAGTACTTC. This translates into CASSQSSVPSYEQYF. Based on the CDR3 plus reference TRBV7-2 and TRBJ2-7, the full variable domain is GAGVSQSPSNKVTEKGKDVELRCDPISGHTALYWYRQSLGQGLEFLIYFQGNSAPDKSGLPSDRFSAERTGGSVSTLTIQRTQQEDSAVYLCASSQSSVPSYEQYFGPGTRLTVT.

The chain couples TRBV2 to TRBJ2-7; TRBD1 might be the D (6 bases). The CDR3 contains 12 residues. Looked up from germline, CDR1 is SNHLY and CDR2 is FYNNEI. Trimming shortened V by 4 bases and J by 2 bases, and 6 bases separated the two germline ends. The CDR3 sequence: CASSGQAYEQYF. CDR3 coding DNA: TGTGCCAGCAGTGGACAGGCCTACGAGCAGTACTTC.

This sequence joins TRBV2 and TRBJ2-1; D unclear. Trimming shortened V by 8 bases and J by 6 bases, and 5 bases separated the two germline ends. Looked up from germline, CDR1 is SNHLY and CDR2 is FYNNEI. This CDR3 region has 10 residues. The CDR3, as DNA: TGTGCCAGCTCAGGCAATGAGCAGTTCTTC. Translating gives CASSGNEQFF.

The J gene is TRBJ2-6, the V gene TRBV10-3; D uncertain. V was shortened by 4 bases and J by 3 bases, with 7 bases between the two germline ends. Per germline, CDR1 ENHRY and CDR2 SYGVKD. This CDR3 region has 14 residues. As DNA, the CDR3 is TGTGCCATCAGTGGTCTGAGTGGGGCCAACGTCCTGACTTTC. The encoded protein is CAISGLSGANVLTF.

The chain carries TRBV7-2 and TRBJ1-3; TRBD1 is a possible D gene (5 bases). V lost 5 bases and J 7 bases, leaving 21 bases between the germline ends. Germline V gene lookup returns CDR1 SGHTA and CDR2 FQGNSA. The CDR3 length is 16 residues. The CDR3: CASSDGRGRAGNTIYF. CDR3 in DNA: TGTGCCAGCAGCGACGGTCGGGGCAGAGCGGGGAACACCATATATTTT.

V is TRBV7-2 and J is TRBJ2-1; tentatively, D is TRBD2 (6 bases). In germline, CDR1 is SGHTA, CDR2 FQGNSA. V lost 2 bases, J lost 5 bases, and 16 bases lay in between. CDR3 length: 16 amino acids. CDR3 DNA: TGTGCCAGCAGCTTATATGCGGGGCAGTGGGACAATGAGCAGTTCTTC. As protein: CASSLYAGQWDNEQFF.

This clone was counted a single time. At one end the junction does not follow the germline gene, possibly because of a read error. V usage is TRBV19 and J usage is TRBJ2-7; 9 bases map to TRBD1. Germline V CDR1 and CDR2: LNHDA, SQIVND (reference sequence). This CDR3 is built from 15 residues. The CDR3 nucleotides read TGTGCCAGTAGTAAACAGGGGGCGAGCTCCCACGAGCAGTACTTC. Translation gives CASSKQGASSHEQYF.

The J gene is TRBJ2-5, the V gene TRBV4-1; 8 bases line up with TRBD2. With V trimmed by 0 bases and J by 5 bases, 8 bases remained unmatched. CDR1 is MGHRA, CDR2 YSYEKL, per germline. The CDR3 totals 16 residues. The CDR3 nucleotides are TGCGCCAGCAGCCAAGAAGGGGCGGGAGGTAGGGAGACCCAGTACTTC. Protein sequence: CASSQEGAGGRETQYF.

The rearrangement joins TRBV18 to TRBJ2-5, with D uncertain. Germline V gene data show CDR1 as KGHSH and CDR2 as LQKENI. V lost 3 bases, J lost 5 bases, and 10 bases lay in between. The CDR3 is 13 amino acids. The CDR3 loop reads CASSPTLGETQYF. CDR3 nucleotide sequence: TGTGCCAGCTCACCGACCCTCGGGGAGACCCAGTACTTC.

V gene TRBV10-1 combines with J gene TRBJ2-3, with 8 bases identical to TRBD2. This CDR3 contains 15 residues. Per the germline V gene, CDR1 is WNHNN and CDR2 is SYGVQD (reference sequence). V was clipped by 6 bases and J by 3 bases; unmatched bases: 8. CDR3 in amino acids: CASREGLATTDTQYF. The CDR3 nucleotides are TGCGCCAGCAGGGAAGGACTAGCAACAACAGATACGCAGTATTTT.

The CDR3 sequence: CASSHQRGDTQYF. The CDR3 DNA reads as TGCGCCAGCAGCCACCAAAGGGGAGATACGCAGTATTTT. The chain recombines TRBV4-1 with TRBJ2-3; D possibly corresponds to TRBD1 (5 bases). The germline gives CDR1 MGHRA, CDR2 YSYEKL. The CDR3 is 13 residues long. The V end was cut by 3 bases, the J end by 5 bases, with 9 bases between.

This clone was seen just once. Here the CDR3 reads CASSQEGREGTDTQYF. CDR3 nucleotide sequence: TGCGCCAGCAGCCAAGAGGGGCGGGAGGGCACAGATACGCAGTATTTT. The chain recombines TRBV4-3 with TRBJ2-3; 8 nucleotides align to TRBD2. The CDR3 covers 16 residues. Germline-derived CDR1 and CDR2 are LGHNA and YSLEER. Trimming at V came to 0 bases and at J to 1 base, leaving 3 bases not matched to a gene.

This clone was found once. This chain links TRBV18 with TRBJ2-5, with D possibly being TRBD1 (6 bases). The V end was cut by 6 bases, the J end by 5 bases, with 10 bases between. This CDR3 region has 12 residues. Germline V lookup: CDR1 KGHSH, CDR2 LQKENI. The CDR3 nucleotides are TGTGCCAGCTCGGACAGTGCGGAGACCCAGTACTTC. This gives the protein CASSDSAETQYF.

The chain combines TRBV7-3 with TRBJ2-1; 8 nucleotides line up with TRBD2. With 5 bases clipped from V and 8 bases from J, the junction kept 20 bases outside the gene matches. Germline CDR1 is SGHTA and CDR2 is FQGTGA. The CDR3 loop spans 18 amino acids. The CDR3 sequence: CASSPRPTSGRGRYEQFF. The CDR3 region has the DNA TGTGCCAGCAGCCCCCGCCCCACTAGCGGCAGGGGAAGATATGAGCAGTTCTTC.

The gene calls are TRBV6-5 and TRBJ1-5; maybe TRBD1 (6 bases). Looked up from germline, CDR1 is MNHEY and CDR2 is SVGAGI. The V gene lost 5 bases and the J gene lost 7 bases, with 12 bases spanning the gap. The CDR3 consists of 13 residues. The CDR3 loop reads CASSENRDQPQHF. In nucleotides, the CDR3 is TGTGCCAGCAGTGAGAACAGGGACCAGCCCCAGCATTTT.

The count of this clone is one. J is TRBJ2-1 and V is TRBV7-3, with 7 bases that match TRBD2. The CDR3 extends over 16 amino acids. Germline V gene sequence: CDR1 SGHTA, CDR2 FQGTGA. J lost 9 bases, V lost 5 bases, and 16 bases had no gene match. CDR3: CASSATSHGGIGEQFF. In DNA form, the CDR3 reads TGTGCCAGCAGCGCCACTTCCCACGGGGGGATTGGTGAGCAGTTCTTC.

The CDR3 loop is CASSVALGGTGGRDTEAFF. The CDR3 DNA sequence: TGTGCCAGCAGCGTAGCTTTGGGTGGGACAGGGGGGAGGGACACTGAAGCTTTCTTT. The chain links TRBV9 to TRBJ1-1, with 11 bases identical to TRBD1. The V gene end was trimmed by 0 bases and the J gene end by 3 bases; junction bases not matched to a gene: 13. There are 19 residues in the CDR3. The germline CDR1 and CDR2 sequences are SGDLS and YYNGEE.

The rearrangement joins TRBV7-9 to TRBJ2-5; TRBD1 matches 9 bases. This CDR3 has 16 amino acids. V lost 4 bases and J lost 4; bases outside the gene matches: 10. The V gene's germline CDR1 is SEHNR and CDR2 FQNEAQ (reference sequence). The chain's CDR3 is CASSSSGTGWRETQYF. The CDR3 DNA reads as TGTGCCAGCAGCTCCTCCGGGACAGGGTGGCGAGAGACCCAGTACTTC.